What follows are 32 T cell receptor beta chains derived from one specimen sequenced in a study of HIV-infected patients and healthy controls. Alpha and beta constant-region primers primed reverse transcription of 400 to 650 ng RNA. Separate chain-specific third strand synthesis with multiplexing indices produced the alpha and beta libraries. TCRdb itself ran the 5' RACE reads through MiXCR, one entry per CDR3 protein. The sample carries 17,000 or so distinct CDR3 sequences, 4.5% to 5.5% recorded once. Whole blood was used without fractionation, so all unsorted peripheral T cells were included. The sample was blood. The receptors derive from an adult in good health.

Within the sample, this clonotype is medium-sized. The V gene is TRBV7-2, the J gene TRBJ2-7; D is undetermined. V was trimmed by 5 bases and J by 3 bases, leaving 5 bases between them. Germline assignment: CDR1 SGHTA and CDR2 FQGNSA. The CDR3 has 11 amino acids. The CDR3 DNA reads TGTGCCAGCAGCGAAAGCTACGAGCAGTACTTC. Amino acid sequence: CASSESYEQYF.

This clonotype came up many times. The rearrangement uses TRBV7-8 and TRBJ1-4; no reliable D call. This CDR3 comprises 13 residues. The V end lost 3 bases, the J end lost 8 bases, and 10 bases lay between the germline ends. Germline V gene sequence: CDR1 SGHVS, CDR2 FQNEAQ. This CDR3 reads CASSFGPTEKLFF. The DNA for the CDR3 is TGTGCCAGCAGCTTTGGACCGACCGAAAAACTGTTTTTT.

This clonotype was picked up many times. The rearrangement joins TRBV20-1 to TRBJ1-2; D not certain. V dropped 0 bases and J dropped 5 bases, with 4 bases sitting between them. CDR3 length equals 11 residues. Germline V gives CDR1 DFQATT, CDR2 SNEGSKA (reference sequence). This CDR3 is CSARDGYGYTF. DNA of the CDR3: TGCAGTGCTAGAGATGGGTATGGCTACACCTTC.

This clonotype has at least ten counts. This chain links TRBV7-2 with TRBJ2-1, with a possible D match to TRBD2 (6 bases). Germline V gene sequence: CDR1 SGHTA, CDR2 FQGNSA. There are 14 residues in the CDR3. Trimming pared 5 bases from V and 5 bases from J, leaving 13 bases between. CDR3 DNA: TGTGCCAGCAGCCCGGAGCCGGGGGACAATGAGCAGTTCTTC. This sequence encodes CASSPEPGDNEQFF.

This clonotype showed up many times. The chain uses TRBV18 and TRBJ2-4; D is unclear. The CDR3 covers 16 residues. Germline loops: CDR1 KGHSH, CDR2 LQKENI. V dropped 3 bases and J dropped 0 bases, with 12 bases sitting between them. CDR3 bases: TGTGCCAGCTCACCGAAGGACGCCCTAGCCAAAAACATTCAGTACTTC. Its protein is CASSPKDALAKNIQYF.

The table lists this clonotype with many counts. In nucleotides, the CDR3 is TGCAGCGTACGTCAGGTGACCGGGGAGCTGTTTTTT. Protein product: CSVRQVTGELFF. This rearrangement joins TRBV29-1 to TRBJ2-2; D is uncertain. Trimming cost V 6 bases and J 5 bases, with 10 bases left between them. This CDR3 is 12 amino acids long. Germline V lookup: CDR1 SQVTM, CDR2 ANQGSEA.

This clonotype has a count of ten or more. The CDR3 nucleotides read TGTGCCAGCAGTTTAGCGCTATGGGACAGGGGTAGGGATAATTCACCCCTCCACTTT. Protein sequence: CASSLALWDRGRDNSPLHF. J is TRBJ1-6 and V is TRBV12-3 or TRBV12-4; 10 bases agree with TRBD1. Losses at the gene ends were 0 bases for V and 5 bases for J; bases not matched to a gene: 10. The CDR3 contains 19 residues.

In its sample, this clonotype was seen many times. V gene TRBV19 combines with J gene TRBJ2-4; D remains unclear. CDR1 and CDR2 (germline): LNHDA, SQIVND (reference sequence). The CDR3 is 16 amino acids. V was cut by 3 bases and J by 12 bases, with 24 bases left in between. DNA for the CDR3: TGTGCCAGTAGTATCGGCTGGAAAGGAAAGGACCCGCATCAGTACTTC. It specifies CASSIGWKGKDPHQYF.

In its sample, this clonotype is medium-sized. The CDR3 DNA reads TGCAGCGTTGACGGTGGACAGGGGGCCCGAAAGTATGGCTACACCTTC. Protein product: CSVDGGQGARKYGYTF. The V gene is TRBV29-1, the J gene TRBJ1-2; TRBD1 matches at 11 bases. Germline V CDR1 and CDR2: SQVTM, ANQGSEA. V lost 3 bases to trimming and J lost 5 bases; unmatched junction nucleotides: 11. The CDR3 is 16 amino acids.

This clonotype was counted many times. The CDR3 sequence: CASSELTPTSGGAVDTQYF. The CDR3 nucleotides are TGTGCCAGCAGTGAACTGACTCCGACTAGCGGGGGGGCCGTAGATACGCAGTATTTT. The chain is built from TRBV25-1 and TRBJ2-3, with 14 bases aligning to TRBD2. Looked up from germline, CDR1 is MGHDK and CDR2 is SYGVNS. The trim removed 2 bases at V and 5 bases at J, leaving 12 bases unmatched. The CDR3 covers 19 residues.

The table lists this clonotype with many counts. The CDR3 bases are TGTGCCAGCAGCCTAGCGTCCTATGGCTACACCTTC. This translates into CASSLASYGYTF. V is TRBV5-6 and J is TRBJ1-2; D uncertain. Trimming cost V 4 bases and J 4 bases, with 8 bases left between them. CDR3 length equals 12 residues. The V gene's germline CDR1 is SGHDT and CDR2 YYEEEE. Combining the CDR3 with reference TRBV5-6 and TRBJ1-2 gives the whole variable domain DAGVTQSPTHLIKTRGQQVTLRCSPKSGHDTVSWYQQALGQGPQFIFQYYEEEERQRGNFPDRFSGHQFPNYSSELNVNALLLGDSALYLCASSLASYGYTFGSGTRLTVV.

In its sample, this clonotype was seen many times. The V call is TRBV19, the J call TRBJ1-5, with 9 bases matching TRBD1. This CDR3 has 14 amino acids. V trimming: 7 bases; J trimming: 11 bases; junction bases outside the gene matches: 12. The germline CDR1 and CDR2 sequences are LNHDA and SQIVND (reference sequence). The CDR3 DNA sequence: TGTGCCAGTAACCCCCGGGACAGGGTCTTTTCCCAGCATTTT. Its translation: CASNPRDRVFSQHF.

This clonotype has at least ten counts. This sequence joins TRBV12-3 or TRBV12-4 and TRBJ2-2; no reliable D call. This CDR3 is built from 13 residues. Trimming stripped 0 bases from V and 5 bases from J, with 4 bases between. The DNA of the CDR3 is TGTGCCAGCAGTTTAGCGCGGACCGGGGAGCTGTTTTTT. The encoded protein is CASSLARTGELFF.

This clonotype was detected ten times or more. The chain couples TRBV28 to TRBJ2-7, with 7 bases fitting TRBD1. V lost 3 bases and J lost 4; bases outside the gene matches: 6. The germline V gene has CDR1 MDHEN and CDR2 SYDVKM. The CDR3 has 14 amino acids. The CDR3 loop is CASSFFGQEYEQYF. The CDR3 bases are TGTGCCAGCAGTTTTTTTGGACAGGAGTACGAGCAGTACTTC.

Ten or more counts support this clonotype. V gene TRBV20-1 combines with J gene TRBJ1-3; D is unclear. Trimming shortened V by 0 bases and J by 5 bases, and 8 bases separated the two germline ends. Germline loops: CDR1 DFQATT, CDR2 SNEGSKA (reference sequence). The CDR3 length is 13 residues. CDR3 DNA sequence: TGCAGTGCTAGAGATGGCGTAAGAAACACCATATATTTT. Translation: CSARDGVRNTIYF.

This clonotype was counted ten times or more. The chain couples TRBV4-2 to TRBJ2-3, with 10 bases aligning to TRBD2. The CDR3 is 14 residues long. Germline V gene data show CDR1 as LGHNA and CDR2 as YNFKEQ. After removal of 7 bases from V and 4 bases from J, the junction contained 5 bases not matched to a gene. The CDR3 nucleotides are TGTGCCAGCACAAGCGGGGGGGCGGCAGATACGCAGTATTTT. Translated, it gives CASTSGGAADTQYF.

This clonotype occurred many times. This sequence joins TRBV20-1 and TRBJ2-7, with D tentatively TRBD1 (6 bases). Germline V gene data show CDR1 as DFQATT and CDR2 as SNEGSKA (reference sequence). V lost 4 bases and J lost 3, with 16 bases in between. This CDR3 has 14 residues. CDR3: CSATFVGAHYEQYF. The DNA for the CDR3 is TGCAGTGCTACCTTTGTGGGGGCCCACTACGAGCAGTACTTC.

In nucleotides, the CDR3 is TGTGCCAGCAGCTTATGGACTACGGAAGAGACCCAGTACTTC. Translating it yields CASSLWTTEETQYF. The chain employs TRBV7-2 and TRBJ2-5, with D possibly TRBD2 on 6 matching bases. The CDR3 has 14 residues. Germline V CDR1 and CDR2: SGHTA, FQGNSA. Trimming stripped 2 bases from V and 3 bases from J, with 10 bases between.

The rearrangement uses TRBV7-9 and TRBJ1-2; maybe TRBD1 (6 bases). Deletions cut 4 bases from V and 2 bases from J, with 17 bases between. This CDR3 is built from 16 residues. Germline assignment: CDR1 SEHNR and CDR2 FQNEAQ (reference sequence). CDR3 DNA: TGTGCCAGCAGCTCCTCCGACCGGACAGTCAACTATGGCTACACCTTC. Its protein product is CASSSSDRTVNYGYTF.

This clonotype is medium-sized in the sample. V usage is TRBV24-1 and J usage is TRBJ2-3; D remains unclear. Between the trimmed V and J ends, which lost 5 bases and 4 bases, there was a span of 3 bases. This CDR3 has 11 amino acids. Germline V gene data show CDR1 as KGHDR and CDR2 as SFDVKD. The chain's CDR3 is CATSAADTQYF. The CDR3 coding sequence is TGTGCCACCAGTGCCGCAGATACGCAGTATTTT.

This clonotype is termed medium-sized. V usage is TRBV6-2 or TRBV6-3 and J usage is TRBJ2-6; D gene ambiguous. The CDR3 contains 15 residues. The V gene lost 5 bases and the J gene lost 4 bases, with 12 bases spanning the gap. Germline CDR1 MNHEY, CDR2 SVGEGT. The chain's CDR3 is CASSHQLDGANVLTF. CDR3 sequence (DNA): TGTGCCAGCAGTCACCAGTTGGACGGGGCCAACGTCCTGACTTTC.

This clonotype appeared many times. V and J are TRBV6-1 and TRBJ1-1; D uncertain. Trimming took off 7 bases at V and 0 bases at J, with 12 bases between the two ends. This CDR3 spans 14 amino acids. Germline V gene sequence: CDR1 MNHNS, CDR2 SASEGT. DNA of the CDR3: TGTGCCAGCATGCTAGACAACATGAACACTGAAGCTTTCTTT. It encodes CASMLDNMNTEAFF.

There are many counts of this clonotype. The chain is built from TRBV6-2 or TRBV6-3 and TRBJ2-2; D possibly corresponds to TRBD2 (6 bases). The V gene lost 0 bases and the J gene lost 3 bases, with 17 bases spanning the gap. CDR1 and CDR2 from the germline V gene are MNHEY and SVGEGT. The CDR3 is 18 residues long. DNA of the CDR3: TGTGCCAGCAGTTACTCCCCAAATAGCGGAACCTACACCGGGGAGCTGTTTTTT. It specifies CASSYSPNSGTYTGELFF.

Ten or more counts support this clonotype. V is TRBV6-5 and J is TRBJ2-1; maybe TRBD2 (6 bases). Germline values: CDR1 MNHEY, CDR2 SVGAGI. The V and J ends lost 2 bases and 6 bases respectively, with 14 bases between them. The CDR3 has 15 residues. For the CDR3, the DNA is TGTGCCAGCAGTTACGGGGGGAAGGTGGGCAATGAGCAGTTCTTC. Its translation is CASSYGGKVGNEQFF.

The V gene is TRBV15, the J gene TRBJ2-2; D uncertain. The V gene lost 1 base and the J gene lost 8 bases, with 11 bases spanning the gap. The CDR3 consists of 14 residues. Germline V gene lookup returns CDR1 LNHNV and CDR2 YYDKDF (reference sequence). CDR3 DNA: TGTGCCACCAGCAGAGGGCAGATAGGAGGGGAGCTGTTTTTT. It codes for CATSRGQIGGELFF.

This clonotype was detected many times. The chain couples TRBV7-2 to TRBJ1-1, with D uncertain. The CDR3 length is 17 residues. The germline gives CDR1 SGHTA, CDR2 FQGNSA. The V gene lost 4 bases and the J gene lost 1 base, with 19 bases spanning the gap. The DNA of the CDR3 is TGTGCCAGCAGCTCTCTACCATCCGACTACAGGAACACTGAAGCTTTCTTT. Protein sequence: CASSSLPSDYRNTEAFF.

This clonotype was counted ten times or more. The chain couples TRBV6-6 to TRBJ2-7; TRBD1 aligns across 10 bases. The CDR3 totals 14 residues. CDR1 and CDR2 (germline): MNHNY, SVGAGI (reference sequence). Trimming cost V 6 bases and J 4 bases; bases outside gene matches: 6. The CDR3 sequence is CASRSPGQGYEQYF. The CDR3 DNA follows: TGTGCCAGCAGGTCCCCGGGACAGGGGTACGAGCAGTACTTC.

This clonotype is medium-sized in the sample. CDR3 DNA: TGTGCCACCGAAGGGACAGGGGGTAGCTATGGCTACACCTTC. Translated, it gives CATEGTGGSYGYTF. V usage is TRBV7-9 and J usage is TRBJ1-2, with 11 bases fitting TRBD1. The germline V gene encodes CDR1 SEHNR and CDR2 FQNEAQ (reference sequence). J lost 4 bases, V lost 10 bases, and 8 bases had no gene match. This CDR3 has 14 amino acids.

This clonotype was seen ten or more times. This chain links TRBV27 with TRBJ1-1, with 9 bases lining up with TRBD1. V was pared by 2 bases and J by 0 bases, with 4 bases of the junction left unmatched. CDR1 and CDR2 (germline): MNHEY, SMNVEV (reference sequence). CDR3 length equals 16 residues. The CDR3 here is CASSLDRGGMNTEAFF. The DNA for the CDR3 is TGTGCCAGCAGTTTAGACAGGGGGGGGATGAACACTGAAGCTTTCTTT.

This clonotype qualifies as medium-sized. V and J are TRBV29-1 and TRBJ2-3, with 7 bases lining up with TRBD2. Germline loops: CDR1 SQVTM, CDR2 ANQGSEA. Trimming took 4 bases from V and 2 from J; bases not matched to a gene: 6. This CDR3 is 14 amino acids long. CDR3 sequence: CSVGFGGITDTQYF. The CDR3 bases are TGCAGCGTTGGTTTCGGGGGGATCACAGATACGCAGTATTTT.

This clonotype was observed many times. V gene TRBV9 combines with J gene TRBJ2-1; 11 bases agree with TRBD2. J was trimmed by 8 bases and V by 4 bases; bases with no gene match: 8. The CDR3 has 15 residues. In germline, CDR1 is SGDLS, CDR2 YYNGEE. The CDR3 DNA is TGTGCCAGCAGCTCCTTAGCGGGGGGGCCGGATGAGCAGTTCTTC. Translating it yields CASSSLAGGPDEQFF.

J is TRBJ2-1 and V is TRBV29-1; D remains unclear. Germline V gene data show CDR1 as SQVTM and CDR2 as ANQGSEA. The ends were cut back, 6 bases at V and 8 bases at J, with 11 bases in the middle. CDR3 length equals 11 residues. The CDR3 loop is CSVETSDEQFF. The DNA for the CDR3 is TGCAGCGTCGAGACCAGCGATGAGCAGTTCTTC.